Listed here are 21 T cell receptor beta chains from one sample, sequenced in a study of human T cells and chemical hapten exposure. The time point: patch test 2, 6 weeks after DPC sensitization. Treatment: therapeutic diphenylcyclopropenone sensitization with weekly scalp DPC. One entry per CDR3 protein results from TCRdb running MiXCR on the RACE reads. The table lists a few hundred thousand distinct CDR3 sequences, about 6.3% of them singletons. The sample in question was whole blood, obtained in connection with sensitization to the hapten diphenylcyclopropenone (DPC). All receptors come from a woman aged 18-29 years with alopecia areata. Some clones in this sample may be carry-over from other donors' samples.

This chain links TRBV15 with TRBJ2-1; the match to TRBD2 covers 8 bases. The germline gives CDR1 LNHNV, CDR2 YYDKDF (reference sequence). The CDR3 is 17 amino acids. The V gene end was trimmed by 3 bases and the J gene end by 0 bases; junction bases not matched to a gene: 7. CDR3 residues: CATSSGARGASYNEQFF. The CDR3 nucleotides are TGTGCCACCAGCAGCGGGGCGCGGGGGGCCTCCTACAATGAGCAGTTCTTC.

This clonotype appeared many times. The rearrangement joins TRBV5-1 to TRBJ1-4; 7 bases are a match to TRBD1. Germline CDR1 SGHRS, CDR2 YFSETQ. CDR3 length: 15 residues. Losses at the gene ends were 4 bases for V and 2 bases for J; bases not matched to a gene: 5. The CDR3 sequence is CASSRSTGTNEKLFF. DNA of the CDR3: TGCGCCAGCAGCCGATCGACAGGGACTAATGAAAAACTGTTTTTT.

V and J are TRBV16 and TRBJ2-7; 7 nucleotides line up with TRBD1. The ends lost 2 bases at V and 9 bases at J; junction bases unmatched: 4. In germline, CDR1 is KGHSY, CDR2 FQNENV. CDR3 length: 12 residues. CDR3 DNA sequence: TGTGCCAGCAGCCAAAGGTCAGGGGGGCAGTACTTC. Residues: CASSQRSGGQYF.

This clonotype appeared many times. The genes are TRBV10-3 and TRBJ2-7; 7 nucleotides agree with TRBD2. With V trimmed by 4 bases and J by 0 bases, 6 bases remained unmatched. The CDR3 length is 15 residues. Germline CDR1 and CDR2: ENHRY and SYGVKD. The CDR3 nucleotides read TGTGCCATCAGTGGGGCCCCGGGGGGCTCCTACGAGCAGTACTTC. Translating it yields CAISGAPGGSYEQYF.

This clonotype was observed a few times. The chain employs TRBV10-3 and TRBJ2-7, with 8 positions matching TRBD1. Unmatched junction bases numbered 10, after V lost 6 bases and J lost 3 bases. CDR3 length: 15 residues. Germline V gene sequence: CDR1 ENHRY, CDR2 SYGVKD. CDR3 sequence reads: CAISSRQGQGYEQYF. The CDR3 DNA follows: TGTGCCATCAGCTCCCGACAGGGGCAAGGCTACGAGCAGTACTTC.

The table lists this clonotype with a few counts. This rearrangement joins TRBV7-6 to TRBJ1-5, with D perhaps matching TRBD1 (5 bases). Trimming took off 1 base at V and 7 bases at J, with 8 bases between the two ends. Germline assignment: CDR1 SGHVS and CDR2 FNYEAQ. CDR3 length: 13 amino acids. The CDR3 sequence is CASSLGWGQPQHF. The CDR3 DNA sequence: TGTGCCAGCAGCTTAGGCTGGGGCCAGCCCCAGCATTTT.

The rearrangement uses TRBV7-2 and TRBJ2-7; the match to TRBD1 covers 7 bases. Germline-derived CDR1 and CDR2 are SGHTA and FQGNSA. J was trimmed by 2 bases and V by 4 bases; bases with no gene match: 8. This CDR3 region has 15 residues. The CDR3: CASSSHRGPTYEQYF. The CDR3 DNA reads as TGTGCCAGCAGCTCACACAGGGGCCCTACCTACGAGCAGTACTTC.

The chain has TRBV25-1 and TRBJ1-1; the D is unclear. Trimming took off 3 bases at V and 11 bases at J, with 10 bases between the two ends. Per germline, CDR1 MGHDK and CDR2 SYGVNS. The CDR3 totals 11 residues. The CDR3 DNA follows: TGTGCCAGCAGTGATCTAGGAAGGGCTTTCTTT. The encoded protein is CASSDLGRAFF.

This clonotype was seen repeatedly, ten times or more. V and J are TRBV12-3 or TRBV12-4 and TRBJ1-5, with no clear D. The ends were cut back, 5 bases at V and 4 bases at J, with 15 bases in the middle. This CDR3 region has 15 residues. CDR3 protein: CASSPQSTGNQPQHF. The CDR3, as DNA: TGTGCCAGCAGTCCCCAGTCAACCGGGAATCAGCCCCAGCATTTT.

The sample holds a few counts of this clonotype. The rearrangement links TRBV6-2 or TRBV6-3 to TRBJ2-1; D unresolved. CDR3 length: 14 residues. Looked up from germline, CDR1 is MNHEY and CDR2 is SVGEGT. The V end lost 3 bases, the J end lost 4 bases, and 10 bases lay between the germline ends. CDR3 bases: TGTGCCAGCAGTTATTCGCTCAATTACAATGAGCAGTTCTTC. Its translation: CASSYSLNYNEQFF.

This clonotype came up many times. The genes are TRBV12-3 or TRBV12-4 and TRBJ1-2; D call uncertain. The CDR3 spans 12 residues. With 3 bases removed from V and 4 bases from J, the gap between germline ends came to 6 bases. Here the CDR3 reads CASSFGRYGYTF. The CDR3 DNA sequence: TGTGCCAGCAGTTTCGGGCGCTATGGCTACACCTTC.

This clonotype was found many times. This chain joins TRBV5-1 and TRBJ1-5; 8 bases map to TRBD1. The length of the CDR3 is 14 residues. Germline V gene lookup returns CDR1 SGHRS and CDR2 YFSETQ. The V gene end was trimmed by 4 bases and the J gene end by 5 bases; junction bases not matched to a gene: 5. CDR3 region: CASSPDRGDQPQHF. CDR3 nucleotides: TGCGCCAGCAGCCCCGACAGGGGTGATCAGCCCCAGCATTTT.

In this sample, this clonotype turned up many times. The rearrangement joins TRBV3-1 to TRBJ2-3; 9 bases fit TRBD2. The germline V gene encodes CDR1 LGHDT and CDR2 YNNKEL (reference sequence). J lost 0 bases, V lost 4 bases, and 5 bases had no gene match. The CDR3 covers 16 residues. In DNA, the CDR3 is TGTGCCAGCAGCCCCGGGACTAGCTCTAGCACAGATACGCAGTATTTT. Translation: CASSPGTSSSTDTQYF.

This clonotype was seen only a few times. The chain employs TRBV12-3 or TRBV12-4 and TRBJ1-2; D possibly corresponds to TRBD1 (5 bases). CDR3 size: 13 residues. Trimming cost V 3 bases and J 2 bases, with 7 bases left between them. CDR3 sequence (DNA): TGTGCCAGCAGTTTGACAGTAAACTATGGCTACACCTTC. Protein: CASSLTVNYGYTF.

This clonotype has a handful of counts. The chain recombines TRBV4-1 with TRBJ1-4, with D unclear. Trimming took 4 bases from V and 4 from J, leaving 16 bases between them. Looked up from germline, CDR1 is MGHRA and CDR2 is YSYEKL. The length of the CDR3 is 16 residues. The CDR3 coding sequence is TGCGCCAGCAGCCTCAACCCCCGGACTCTTAATGAAAAACTGTTTTTT. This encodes CASSLNPRTLNEKLFF.

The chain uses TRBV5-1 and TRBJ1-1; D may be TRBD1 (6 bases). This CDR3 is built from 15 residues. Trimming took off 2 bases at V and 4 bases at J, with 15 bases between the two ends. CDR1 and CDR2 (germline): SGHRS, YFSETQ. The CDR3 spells CASSFPDRMGTEAFF. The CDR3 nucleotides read TGCGCCAGCAGCTTCCCCGACAGGATGGGCACTGAAGCTTTCTTT.

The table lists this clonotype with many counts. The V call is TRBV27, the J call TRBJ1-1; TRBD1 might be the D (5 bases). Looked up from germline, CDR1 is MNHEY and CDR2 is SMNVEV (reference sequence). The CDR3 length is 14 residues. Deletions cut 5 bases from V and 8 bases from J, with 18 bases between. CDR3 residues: CASSLLSGGREAFF. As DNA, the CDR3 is TGTGCCAGCAGTCTGTTAAGTGGGGGTAGGGAAGCTTTCTTT.

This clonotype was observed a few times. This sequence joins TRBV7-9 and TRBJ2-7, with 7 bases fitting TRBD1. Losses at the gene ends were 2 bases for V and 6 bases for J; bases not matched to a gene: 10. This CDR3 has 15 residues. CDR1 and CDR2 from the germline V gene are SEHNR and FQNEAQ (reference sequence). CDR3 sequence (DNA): TGTGCCAGCAGCTTAAAAAGGGACAGTGTAGTCGAGCAGTACTTC. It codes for CASSLKRDSVVEQYF. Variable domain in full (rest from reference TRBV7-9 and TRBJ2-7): DTGVSQNPRHKITKRGQNVTFRCDPISEHNRLYWYRQTLGQGPEFLTYFQNEAQLEKSRLLSDRFSAERPKGSFSTLEIQRTEQGDSAMYLCASSLKRDSVVEQYFGPGTRLTVT.

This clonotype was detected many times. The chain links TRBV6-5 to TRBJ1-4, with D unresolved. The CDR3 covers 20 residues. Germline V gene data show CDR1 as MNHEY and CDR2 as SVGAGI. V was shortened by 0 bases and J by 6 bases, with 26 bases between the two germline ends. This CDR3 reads CASSYSRYTMISGTDEKLFF. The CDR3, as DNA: TGTGCCAGCAGTTACTCGAGATATACCATGATTTCAGGCACGGATGAAAAACTGTTTTTT.

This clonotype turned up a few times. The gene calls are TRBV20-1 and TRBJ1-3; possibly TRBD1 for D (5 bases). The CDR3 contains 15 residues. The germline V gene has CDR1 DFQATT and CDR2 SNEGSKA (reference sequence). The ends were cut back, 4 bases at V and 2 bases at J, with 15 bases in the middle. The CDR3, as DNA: TGCAGTGCTACGCGCGGGACGGGACCTGGAAACACCATATATTTT. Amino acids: CSATRGTGPGNTIYF.

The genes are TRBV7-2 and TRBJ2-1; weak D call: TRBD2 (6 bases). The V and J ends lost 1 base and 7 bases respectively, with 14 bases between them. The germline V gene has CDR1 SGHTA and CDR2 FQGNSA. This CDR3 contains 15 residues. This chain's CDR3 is CASSLGEAGSNEQFF. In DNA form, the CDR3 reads TGTGCCAGCAGCTTAGGGGAGGCCGGTAGTAATGAGCAGTTCTTC.